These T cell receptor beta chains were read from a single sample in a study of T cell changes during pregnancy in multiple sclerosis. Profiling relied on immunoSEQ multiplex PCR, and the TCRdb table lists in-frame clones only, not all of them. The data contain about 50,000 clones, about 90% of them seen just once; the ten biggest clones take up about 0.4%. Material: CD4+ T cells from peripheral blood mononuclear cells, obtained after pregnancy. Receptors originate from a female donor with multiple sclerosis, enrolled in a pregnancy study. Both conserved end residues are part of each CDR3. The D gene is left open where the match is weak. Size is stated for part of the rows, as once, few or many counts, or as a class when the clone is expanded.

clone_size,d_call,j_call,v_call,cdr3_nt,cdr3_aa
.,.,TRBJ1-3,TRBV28,TGTGCCAGCAGTGACCAGGGAATCGGAAACACCATATATTTT,CASSDQGIGNTIYF
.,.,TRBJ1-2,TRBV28,TGTGCCAGCACCCCGGGGGGGATCTATGGCTACACCTTC,CASTPGGIYGYTF
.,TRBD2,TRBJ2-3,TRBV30,TGTGCCTGGAGTTGGTTACTAGCGGGAGGGGGCACAGATACGCAGTATTTT,CAWSWLLAGGGTDTQYF
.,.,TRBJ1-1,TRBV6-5,TGTGCCAGCAGTTCCATGGTCACTAACACTGAAGCTTTCTTT,CASSSMVTNTEAFF
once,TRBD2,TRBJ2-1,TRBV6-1,TGTGCCAGCAGCGCGGGAGGGCCGGGCGAGCAGTTCTTC,CASSAGGPGEQFF
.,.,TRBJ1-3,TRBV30,TGTGCCTGGAACAGACGAGCTGGAAACACCATATATTTT,CAWNRRAGNTIYF
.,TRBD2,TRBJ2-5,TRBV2,TGTGCCAGCAGTGTAAGGCTAGCGGAAGAGACCCAGTACTTC,CASSVRLAEETQYF
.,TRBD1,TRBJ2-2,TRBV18,TGTGCCAGCTCCCCCGGGACAGGGGACACCGGGGAGCTGTTTTTT,CASSPGTGDTGELFF
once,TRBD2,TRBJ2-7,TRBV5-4,TGTGCCAGCAGCCGGGGACTAGCGGGAGGACCAACCTACGAGCAGTACTTC,CASSRGLAGGPTYEQYF
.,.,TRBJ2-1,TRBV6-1,.,CASRGDFGNEQFF
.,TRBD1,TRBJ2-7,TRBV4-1,TGCGCCAGCAGCCAAGGGGCCGGACAGGGGGCCTTCTTTTCGCAGTACTTC,CASSQGAGQGAFFSQYF
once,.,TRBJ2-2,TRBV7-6,TGTGCCAGCAGCTCTCCCCCTTATAACACCGGGGAGCTGTTTTTT,CASSSPPYNTGELFF
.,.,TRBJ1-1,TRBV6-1,TGTGCCAGCAGTGCGATCCGACGGGTGGGTGAAGCTTTCTTT,CASSAIRRVGEAFF
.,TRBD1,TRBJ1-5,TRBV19,TGTGCCAGTAATCCGCAGACAGGGTCTCAGCCCCAGCATTTT,CASNPQTGSQPQHF
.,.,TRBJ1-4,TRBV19,TGTGCCAGTAGTATGTTTCAGGGGACTAATGAAAAACTGTTTTTT,CASSMFQGTNEKLFF
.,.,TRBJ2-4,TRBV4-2,TGTGCCAGCAGCCCTAGCCCGGGCGGCGTCGAATCCAAAAACATTCAGTACTTC,CASSPSPGGVESKNIQYF
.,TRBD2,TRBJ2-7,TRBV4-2,TGTGCCAGCAGCCAAGATCAAGCGGGAGACGAGCAGTACTTC,CASSQDQAGDEQYF
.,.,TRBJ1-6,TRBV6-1,TGTGCCAGCAGTGAACTTTTGAATTCACCCCTCCACTTT,CASSELLNSPLHF
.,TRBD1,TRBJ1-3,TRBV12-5,TGTGCTAGTGGTTTGGGGACAGGCCTCTCTGGAAACACCATATATTTT,CASGLGTGLSGNTIYF
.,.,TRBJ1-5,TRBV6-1,TGTGCCAGCAGTGAAATCCGTGCGGGGCCCCAGCATTTT,CASSEIRAGPQHF
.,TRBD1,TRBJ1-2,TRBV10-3,TGTGCCATCAGTAGGGACAGCCGCTATGGCTACACCTTC,CAISRDSRYGYTF
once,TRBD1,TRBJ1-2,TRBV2,TGTGCCAGCAGTGAAATCGGACAGGGGGCTTTTGGCTACACCTTC,CASSEIGQGAFGYTF
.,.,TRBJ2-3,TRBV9,TGTGCCAGCAGCGTAGGGGGTAGCGAGTTCACAGATACGCAGTATTTT,CASSVGGSEFTDTQYF
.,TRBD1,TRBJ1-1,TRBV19,TGTGCCAGTAGTATCGGGACAGGGGATGCGGCTTTCTTT,CASSIGTGDAAFF
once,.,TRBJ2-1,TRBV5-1,TGCGCCAGCAGCTTGGCCCAGGGTGGTATCGGTAATGAGCAGTTCTTC,CASSLAQGGIGNEQFF
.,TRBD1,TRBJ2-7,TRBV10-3,TGTGCCATCGGGACAGCCACCTACGAGCAGTACTTC,CAIGTATYEQYF
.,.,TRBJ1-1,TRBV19,TGTGCCAGTAGTTTTAGGGGCATGAACACTGAAGCTTTCTTT,CASSFRGMNTEAFF
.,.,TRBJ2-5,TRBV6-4,TGTGCCAGCAGTGATTTTTGGGGGCGTTTGTACTTC,CASSDFWGRLYF
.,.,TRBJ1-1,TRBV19,TGTGCCAGTAACTGGAGGGGTCTGGGGACTGAAGCTTTCTTT,CASNWRGLGTEAFF
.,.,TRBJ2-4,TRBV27,TGTGCCAGCAGTTTAAAAGCCCCAAAACTCAAAAACATTCAGTACTTC,CASSLKAPKLKNIQYF
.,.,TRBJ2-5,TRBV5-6,TGTGCCAGCAGCTTCTTCCAGTCGCGGGAGACCCAGTACTTC,CASSFFQSRETQYF
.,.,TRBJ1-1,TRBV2,TGTGCCAGCAGTGATCCGGGGATGGGAAGAACTGAAGCTTTCTTT,CASSDPGMGRTEAFF
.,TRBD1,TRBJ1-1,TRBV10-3,TGTGCCATCAGTGAGTCGTCGGAGGGGGCGCGAGGTGAAGCTTTCTTT,CAISESSEGARGEAFF
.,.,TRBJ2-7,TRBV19,TGTGCCAGTAGATCCCATAGCGGAGACTCCTACGAGCAGTACTTC,CASRSHSGDSYEQYF
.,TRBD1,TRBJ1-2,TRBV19,TGTGCCAGTAACGACAGGGGATGGAACTATGGCTACACCTTC,CASNDRGWNYGYTF
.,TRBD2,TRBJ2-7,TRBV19,TGTGCCAGTAGTCCCCGAGGGACTAGCGGGAACGAGCAGTACTTC,CASSPRGTSGNEQYF
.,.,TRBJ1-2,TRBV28,TGTGCCAGCAGTAGTCAGGGGTGGTACTATGGCTACACCTTC,CASSSQGWYYGYTF